Listed below are T cell receptor beta chains from one sample, sequenced in a study of regulatory T cells in long-lasting Graves disease. TCRdb recomputed calls from the multiplex PCR reads with MiXCR, one row per CDR3 protein. The sample comprises about 440,000 distinct CDR3 sequences, about 17% of which are singletons, and around 23% rests with the top ten. The same data also went into a second study, on T cells in Graves' hyperthyroidism and ophthalmopathy.

The material sequenced was peripheral blood mononuclear cells (PBMCs), taken at new diagnosis, from a patient treated with antithyroid drugs. The receptors stem from a woman between 18 and 30 years old with Graves disease. Both conserved end residues are part of each CDR3. The D gene is left open where the match is weak. Clone size appears in some rows only: once, few, many, or a class for an expanded clone.

D gene: .; V gene: TRBV7-9; J gene: TRBJ1-1; clone size: many; CDR3 protein: CASAGTEAFF; CDR3 DNA: TGTGCCAGCGCCGGCACTGAAGCTTTCTTT
D gene: TRBD1; V gene: TRBV20-1; J gene: TRBJ2-7; clone size: many; CDR3 protein: CSATPGTGNAYEQYF; CDR3 DNA: TGCAGTGCAACGCCCGGGACAGGGAACGCCTACGAGCAGTACTTC
D gene: TRBD1; V gene: TRBV5-1; J gene: TRBJ1-1; clone size: many; CDR3 protein: CASPYLDRGVNTEAFF; CDR3 DNA: TGCGCCAGCCCCTACCTGGACAGGGGGGTTAACACTGAAGCTTTCTTT
D gene: TRBD1; V gene: TRBV6-7; J gene: TRBJ2-2; clone size: few; CDR3 protein: CASSRRDSIRVTNTGELFF; CDR3 DNA: TGTGCCAGCAGTCGCCGGGACAGTATCAGGGTTACGAACACCGGGGAGCTGTTTTTT
D gene: .; V gene: TRBV18; J gene: TRBJ1-1; clone size: many; CDR3 protein: CASSPTQANTEAFF; CDR3 DNA: TGTGCCAGCTCACCAACTCAGGCGAACACTGAAGCTTTCTTT
D gene: .; V gene: TRBV28; J gene: TRBJ2-5; clone size: many; CDR3 protein: CASSFPGQFDAAQYF; CDR3 DNA: TGTGCCAGCAGTTTTCCCGGACAGTTCGATGCGGCCCAGTACTTC
D gene: .; V gene: TRBV6-2/TRBV6-3; J gene: TRBJ2-1; clone size: many; CDR3 protein: CASSYLARFF; CDR3 DNA: TGTGCCAGCAGTTACCTAGCGCGGTTCTTC
D gene: .; V gene: TRBV7-8; J gene: TRBJ1-5; clone size: few; CDR3 protein: CASSLDILSNQPQHF; CDR3 DNA: TGTGCCAGCAGCCTGGACATACTTAGCAATCAGCCCCAGCATTTT
D gene: .; V gene: TRBV29-1; J gene: TRBJ2-1; clone size: many; CDR3 protein: CSGGGGEGNEQFF; CDR3 DNA: TGCAGCGGTGGAGGGGGCGAGGGTAATGAGCAGTTCTTC
D gene: .; V gene: TRBV6-1; J gene: TRBJ1-1; clone size: few; CDR3 protein: CASSELPSMAFF; CDR3 DNA: TGTGCCAGCAGTGAACTTCCATCCATGGCTTTCTTT
D gene: .; V gene: TRBV12-3/TRBV12-4; J gene: TRBJ2-7; clone size: .; CDR3 protein: CASSPRLGGAEQYF; CDR3 DNA: TGTGCCAGCAGTCCCCGACTAGGGGGAGCCGAGCAGTACTTC